The clone carrying this T cell receptor beta chain was seen more than once but under ten times. What it binds is unknown. This sample is part of a study of beta chain features in type 1 diabetes. The study's findings and limits: When Type 1 diabetes patients were examined, their TCRB CDR3s proved moderately but significantly shorter in all four CD4+ subsets. Shorter templates may be favored by PCR, equally so in patients and controls. VDJ junctions in type 1 diabetes patients carried more deletions and fewer insertions.

The study reverse transcribed the entire isolated RNA, so it sequenced expressed TCRB transcripts. Reads from naive, central memory and regulatory T cell samples averaged about 3.3 million. Clones were sequenced by immunoSEQ multiplex PCR, and TCRdb holds only the in-frame ones, with some missing. This sample carries hundreds of thousands of clones, less than 20% of them seen once, and the ten largest clones take around 0.1%. Germline values: CDR1 SGHTA, CDR2 FQGNSA. This CDR3 has 15 residues. V dropped 5 bases and J dropped 0; count of bases not matched to a gene: 7. Material: naive CD4+ T cells from blood. This sequence originates from a man aged 18 to 35 in good health. This sequence joins TRBV7-2 and TRBJ2-7, with 7 nucleotides matching TRBD1. The CDR3 loop reads CASSPSGQISYEQYF. Here the CDR3 DNA reads TGTGCCAGCAGCCCATCGGGACAGATCTCCTACGAGCAGTACTTC. The variable domain in full, completed from reference TRBV7-2 and TRBJ2-7, reads GAGVSQSPSNKVTEKGKDVELRCDPISGHTALYWYRQSLGQGLEFLIYFQGNSAPDKSGLPSDRFSAERTGGSVSTLTIQRTQQEDSAVYLCASSPSGQISYEQYFGPGTRLTVT.